These 10 T cell receptor beta chains share one sample of origin, sequenced in a study of T cells in Graves' hyperthyroidism and ophthalmopathy. Amplification of TCR beta CDR3 regions was performed using RNA transcripts as template. A first-round RT-PCR of the TCR CDR3 used the HTBI primer set. TCRdb re-called the multiplex PCR reads through MiXCR, storing one row per CDR3 protein. The table has 300,000 to 450,000 distinct CDR3 sequences, about 14% seen once. Sequencing used blood. Source of these receptors: a woman in her twenties or thirties with Graves' ophthalmopathy.

In its sample, this clonotype was seen once. The V call is TRBV5-5, the J call TRBJ2-1; TRBD2 agrees at 13 bases. Germline V lookup: CDR1 SGHKS, CDR2 YYEKEE (reference sequence). This CDR3 contains 16 residues. V lost 2 bases to trimming and J lost 9 bases; unmatched junction nucleotides: 8. The CDR3 region has the DNA TGTGCCAGCAGCTTACTAGCGGGGGGGCCCTGGGCTGAGCAGTTCTTC. Translation: CASSLLAGGPWAEQFF.

The chain uses TRBV14 and TRBJ1-2; tentatively, D is TRBD1 (5 bases). The V end was cut by 3 bases, the J end by 6 bases, with 20 bases between. The germline CDR1 and CDR2 sequences are SGHDN and FVKESK. This CDR3 comprises 16 residues. CDR3 DNA: TGTGCCAGCAGCCACAAAGGGACTTGGGACGTGAATGGCTACACCTTC. This encodes CASSHKGTWDVNGYTF. Drawing the rest from reference TRBV14 and TRBJ1-2, the complete variable domain is EAGVTQFPSHSVIEKGQTVTLRCDPISGHDNLYWYRRVMGKEIKFLLHFVKESKQDESGMPNNRFLAERTGGTYSTLKVQPAELEDSGVYFCASSHKGTWDVNGYTFGSGTRLTVV.

This clonotype was counted ten times or more. This chain connects TRBV3-1 to TRBJ2-7; no reliable D call. This CDR3 comprises 14 residues. Germline-derived CDR1 and CDR2 are LGHDT and YNNKEL (reference sequence). The ends were cut back, 1 base at V and 3 bases at J, with 10 bases in the middle. CDR3 sequence: CASSQVGLNYEQYF. The DNA of the CDR3 is TGTGCCAGCAGCCAAGTCGGGCTCAACTACGAGCAGTACTTC.

This clonotype appeared many times. The V call is TRBV20-1, the J call TRBJ1-5; D remains ambiguous. This CDR3 has 14 residues. V lost 1 base to trimming and J lost 0 bases, with 7 bases between them. Germline CDR1 reads DFQATT; CDR2 reads SNEGSKA (reference sequence). The CDR3 here is CSARARDSNQPQHF. The CDR3 coding sequence is TGCAGTGCTAGAGCCAGAGATAGCAATCAGCCCCAGCATTTT.

A remark on this clonotype: At one end, the junction sequence differs from germline, possibly due to a read error. The V and J genes are TRBV12-3 or TRBV12-4 and TRBJ2-5; no clear D. The CDR3 is made up of 13 amino acids. The CDR3, as DNA: TGTGCCAGCGGTTTTACAGTCCAAGAGACCCAGTACTTC. Its translation is CASGFTVQETQYF.

The V call is TRBV28, the J call TRBJ2-1; D gene unclear. The CDR3 runs to 16 residues. Germline assignment: CDR1 MDHEN and CDR2 SYDVKM. V shed 6 bases and J shed 0 bases, with 15 bases lying between them. The DNA of the CDR3 is TGTGCCAGCAGCGCAGGCGGATCTAGCTCCTACAATGAGCAGTTCTTC. Its protein is CASSAGGSSSYNEQFF.

This clonotype was seen only a few times. The chain couples TRBV6-1 to TRBJ2-6; D possibly corresponds to TRBD2 (5 bases). The V gene lost 8 bases and the J gene lost 4 bases, with 12 bases spanning the gap. CDR1 is MNHNS, CDR2 SASEGT, per germline. CDR3 length: 14 amino acids. In DNA form, the CDR3 reads TGTGCCAGCCTTGTAACGGGGGGGGCCAACGTCCTGACTTTC. It encodes CASLVTGGANVLTF.

This clonotype was found many times. J is TRBJ2-3 and V is TRBV5-4; D is possibly TRBD2 (6 bases). This CDR3 contains 17 residues. CDR1 and CDR2 (germline): SGHNT, YYREEE (reference sequence). V was cut by 5 bases and J by 0 bases, with 19 bases left in between. The CDR3 DNA is TGTGCCAGCAGTACCCCCCTGAGGCGGGGTAGCACAGATACGCAGTATTTT. It encodes CASSTPLRRGSTDTQYF.

Many counts were recorded for this clonotype. The CDR3 nucleotides are TGTGCCAGCAGAACCGACAGGGGTTGGCAAGAGACCCAGTACTTC. Amino acid sequence: CASRTDRGWQETQYF. The rearrangement joins TRBV6-2 or TRBV6-3 to TRBJ2-5; 8 bases match TRBD1. Germline V gene sequence: CDR1 MNHEY, CDR2 SVGEGT. Trimming took 6 bases from V and 2 from J; bases not matched to a gene: 8. CDR3 size: 15 residues.

The chain links TRBV3-1 to TRBJ1-5; 8 nucleotides line up with TRBD1. Germline-derived CDR1 and CDR2 are LGHDT and YNNKEL (reference sequence). The CDR3 contains 14 residues. Trimming removed 3 bases from V and 7 bases from J; junction bases left unmatched: 5. CDR3 DNA: TGTGCCAGCAGCCAGACAGGGGAGGACCAGCCCCAGCATTTT. It is translated as CASSQTGEDQPQHF. Using reference TRBV3-1 and TRBJ1-5 for the parts outside the CDR3, the full variable domain is DTAVSQTPKYLVTQMGNDKSIKCEQNLGHDTMYWYKQDSKKFLKIMFSYNNKELIINETVPNRFSPKSPDKAHLNLHINSLELGDSAVYFCASSQTGEDQPQHFGDGTRLSIL.